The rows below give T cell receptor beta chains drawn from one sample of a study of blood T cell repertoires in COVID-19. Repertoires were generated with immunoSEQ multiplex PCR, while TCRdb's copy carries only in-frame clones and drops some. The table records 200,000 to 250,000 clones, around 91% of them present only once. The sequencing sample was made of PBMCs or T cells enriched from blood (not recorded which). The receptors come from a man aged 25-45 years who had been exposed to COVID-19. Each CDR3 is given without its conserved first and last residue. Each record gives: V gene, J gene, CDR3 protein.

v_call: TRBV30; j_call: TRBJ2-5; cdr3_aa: AWNTAGLSGETQY
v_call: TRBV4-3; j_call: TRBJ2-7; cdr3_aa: ASSQEWGGTPYEQY
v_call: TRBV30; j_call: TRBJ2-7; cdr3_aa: ACTSWATYEQY
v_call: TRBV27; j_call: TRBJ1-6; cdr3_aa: ATTTGGPPSPLH
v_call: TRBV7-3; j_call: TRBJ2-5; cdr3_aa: ASSQGNQETQY
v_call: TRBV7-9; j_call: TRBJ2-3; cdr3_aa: ASSSRWGEADTQY
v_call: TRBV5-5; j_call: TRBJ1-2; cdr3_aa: ASRSTGGSYGYT
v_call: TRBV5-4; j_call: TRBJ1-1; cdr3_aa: ASSFSGWAEAF
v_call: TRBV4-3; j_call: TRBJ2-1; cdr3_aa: ASSQDRRGAPYNEQF
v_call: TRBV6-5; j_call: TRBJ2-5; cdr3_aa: ASSARQGMETQY
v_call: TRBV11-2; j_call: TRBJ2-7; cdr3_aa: ASSRTGSFDEQY
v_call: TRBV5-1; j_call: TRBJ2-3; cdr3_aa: ASRGGGTDTQY
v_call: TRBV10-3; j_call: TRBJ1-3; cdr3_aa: AISEGTAFYSGNTIY
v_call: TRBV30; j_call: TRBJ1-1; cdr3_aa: AWSVLDRENTEAF
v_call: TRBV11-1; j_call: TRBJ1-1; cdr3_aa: ASSLTGFGITEAF
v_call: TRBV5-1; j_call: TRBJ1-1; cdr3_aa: ASRPNAGGEAEAF
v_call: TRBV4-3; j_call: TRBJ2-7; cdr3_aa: ASSQGPGTDSSYEQY
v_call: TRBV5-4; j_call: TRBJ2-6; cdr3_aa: ASSYGASGANVLT
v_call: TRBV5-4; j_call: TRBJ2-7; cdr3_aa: ASSLEGAGYEQY
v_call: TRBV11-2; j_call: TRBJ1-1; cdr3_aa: ASSLGGQVFVAEAF
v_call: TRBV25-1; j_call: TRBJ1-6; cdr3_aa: ASSGTGSKSPLH
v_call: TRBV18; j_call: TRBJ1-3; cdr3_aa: ASSLDRGSGNTIY
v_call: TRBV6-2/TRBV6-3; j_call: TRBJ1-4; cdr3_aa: ASSYQGAEKLF
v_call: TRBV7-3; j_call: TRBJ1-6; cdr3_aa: ASSSGRLSPLH
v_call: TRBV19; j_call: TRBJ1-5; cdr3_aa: ASPPNKGVMMPTTNNQPQH
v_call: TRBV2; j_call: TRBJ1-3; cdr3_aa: ASSVQGSGNTIY
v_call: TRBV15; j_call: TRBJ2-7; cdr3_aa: ATSGPDSPYEQY
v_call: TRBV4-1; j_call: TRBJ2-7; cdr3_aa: ASSQAGGGAEQY
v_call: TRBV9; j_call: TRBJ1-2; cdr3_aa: ASSAGVDA
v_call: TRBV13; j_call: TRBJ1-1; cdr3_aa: ASSRTGSGTEAF
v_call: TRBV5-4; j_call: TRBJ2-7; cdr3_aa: ASSRELAGGSYEQY
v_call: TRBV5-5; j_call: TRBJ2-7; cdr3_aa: ASSLLAGGEQY
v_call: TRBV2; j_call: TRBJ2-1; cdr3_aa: ASRRGPYNEQF
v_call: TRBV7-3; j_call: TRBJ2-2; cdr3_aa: ASSRPRTTSSRTGELF
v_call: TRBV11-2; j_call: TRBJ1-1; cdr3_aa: ASRPVGGRLTEAF
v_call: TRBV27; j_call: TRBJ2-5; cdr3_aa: ASSLWSGQGVIQETQY
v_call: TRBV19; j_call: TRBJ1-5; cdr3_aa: ASTRWSSEPNQPQH
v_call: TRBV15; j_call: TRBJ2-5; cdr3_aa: ATSRDLAGGQETQY
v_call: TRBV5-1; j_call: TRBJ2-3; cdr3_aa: ASSRSSGGAGTDTQY
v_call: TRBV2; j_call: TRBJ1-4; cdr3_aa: ASKVDTNEGREHEKLF
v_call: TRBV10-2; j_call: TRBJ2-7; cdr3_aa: ASRAGTDSYEQY
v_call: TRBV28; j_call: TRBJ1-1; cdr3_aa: ASKRTQRAMNTEAF
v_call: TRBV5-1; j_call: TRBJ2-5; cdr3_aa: ASSFAGSRGAGKTQY
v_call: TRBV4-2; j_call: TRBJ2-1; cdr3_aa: ASRDSANNEQF
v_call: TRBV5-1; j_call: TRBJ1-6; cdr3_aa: ASSPRGGTYNSPLH
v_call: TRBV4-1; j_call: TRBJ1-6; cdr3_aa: ASSQEDSSYNSPLH
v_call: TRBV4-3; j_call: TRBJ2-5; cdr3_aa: ASSQDPIRGRQETQY
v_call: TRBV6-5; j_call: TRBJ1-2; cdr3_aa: ASTPASGTGYGYT
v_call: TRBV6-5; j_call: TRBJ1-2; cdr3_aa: ASSYFSRGPNYGYT
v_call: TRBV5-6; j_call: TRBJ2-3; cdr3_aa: ASSRDRGRDTQY
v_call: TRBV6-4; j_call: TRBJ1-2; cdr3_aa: ASSPIHGAGYGYT
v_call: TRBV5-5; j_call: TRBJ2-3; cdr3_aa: ASSLELGGDTQY
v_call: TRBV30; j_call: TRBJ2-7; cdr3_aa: AWRLAGGNYEQY
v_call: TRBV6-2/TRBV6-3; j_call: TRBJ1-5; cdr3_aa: ASSFPIAYNQPQH
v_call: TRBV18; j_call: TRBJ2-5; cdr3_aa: ASSQGETQY
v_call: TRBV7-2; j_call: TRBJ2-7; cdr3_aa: ASSLSTGTPTYEQY
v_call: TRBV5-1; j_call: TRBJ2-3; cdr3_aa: ASSPGDSAADTQY
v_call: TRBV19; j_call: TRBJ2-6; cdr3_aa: ASSIGGYGANVLT
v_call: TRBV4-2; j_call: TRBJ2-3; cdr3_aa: ASSQTVGGLDTQY